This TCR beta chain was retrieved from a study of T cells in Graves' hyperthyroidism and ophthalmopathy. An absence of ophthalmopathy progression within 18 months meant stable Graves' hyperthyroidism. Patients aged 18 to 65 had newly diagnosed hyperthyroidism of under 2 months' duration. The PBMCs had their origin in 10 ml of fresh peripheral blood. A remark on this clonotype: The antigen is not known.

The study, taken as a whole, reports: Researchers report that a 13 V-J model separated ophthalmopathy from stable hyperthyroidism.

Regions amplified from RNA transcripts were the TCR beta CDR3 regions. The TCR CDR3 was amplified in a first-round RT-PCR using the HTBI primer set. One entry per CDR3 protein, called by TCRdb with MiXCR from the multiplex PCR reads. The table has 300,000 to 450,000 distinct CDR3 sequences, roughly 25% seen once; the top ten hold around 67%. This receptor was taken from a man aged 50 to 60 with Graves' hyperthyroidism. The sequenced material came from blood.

The CDR3: CASSLDRAGTGELFF. CDR3 nucleotides: TGTGCCAGCAGCTTAGACAGGGCGGGTACCGGGGAGCTGTTTTTT. This chain connects TRBV7-6 to TRBJ2-2; perhaps TRBD1 as D (6 bases). In germline, CDR1 is SGHVS, CDR2 FNYEAQ. The CDR3 is 15 residues long. Trimming removed 1 base at V and 5 bases at J, with 11 bases between.